A selection of T cell receptor beta chains follows, all from one sample in a study of shared clonotypes between healthy human individuals. The assay was immunoSEQ multiplex PCR, and TCRdb's table has in-frame clones only and misses some. Of about 1 million clones listed, about 77% are singletons. The source material was memory CD4+ T cells sorted from blood. The receptor set was obtained from a man aged 18-30 years in good health. CDR3s include the opening cysteine and the closing phenylalanine or tryptophan. The D gene is left open where the match is weak.

J | D | length | V | DNA | CDR3
TRBJ1-5 | NA | 15 | TRBV28 | TGTGCCAGCAGTTTGTACCAGGATAGCAATCAGCCCCAGCATTTT | CASSLYQDSNQPQHF
TRBJ2-5 | NA | 15 | TRBV7-9 | TGTGCCAGCAGCTTAGCCCGGGTGTACCAAGAGACCCAGTACTTC | CASSLARVYQETQYF
TRBJ1-1 | TRBD1 | 12 | TRBV6-5 | TGTGCCAGCAGGTCAGGGGGCACTGAAGCTTTCTTT | CASRSGGTEAFF
TRBJ2-2 | NA | 15 | TRBV10-3 | TGTGCCATCAGTGGGGGGGCTCTGGACACCGGGGAGCTGTTTTTT | CAISGGALDTGELFF
TRBJ2-7 | NA | 13 | TRBV29-1 | TGCAGCGTTGTTTCTGAGCTTATCCACGAGCAGTACTTC | CSVVSELIHEQYF
TRBJ2-3 | TRBD1 | 14 | TRBV18 | TGTGCCAGCTCACCGGGGACAGGCACAGATACGCAGTATTTT | CASSPGTGTDTQYF
TRBJ2-7 | TRBD1 | 15 | TRBV5-1 | TGCGCCAGCAGCTTGGGGCAGGGGGTCTCCTACGAGCAGTACTTC | CASSLGQGVSYEQYF
TRBJ2-5 | NA | 12 | TRBV5-1 | TGCGCCAGCAGCTTGGATCTGGAGACCCAGTACTTC | CASSLDLETQYF
TRBJ1-5 | NA | 14 | TRBV6-1 | TGTGCCAGCTTATTGGGTAAACGCAATCAGCCCCAGCATTTT | CASLLGKRNQPQHF
TRBJ2-3 | NA | 15 | TRBV11-2 | TGTGCCAGCAGCTCCGGGTCGAAGGGCACAGATACGCAGTATTTT | CASSSGSKGTDTQYF